The 20 T cell receptor beta chains below all came from one sample that was sequenced in a study of blood T cell repertoires in COVID-19. Data came from immunoSEQ multiplex PCR; TCRdb stores just in-frame clones and leaves some out. The data contain 60,000 to 70,000 clones, about 81% of them seen just once; the ten biggest clones take up about 15%. The sample comprised peripheral blood. The receptors were gathered from a man older than 75 with acute or convalescent COVID-19.

The V gene is TRBV15, the J gene TRBJ2-7; TRBD1 matches at 8 bases. This CDR3 has 17 residues. Germline loops: CDR1 LNHNV, CDR2 YYDKDF (reference sequence). Unmatched junction bases numbered 12, after V lost 0 bases and J lost 5 bases. In DNA form, the CDR3 reads TGTGCCACCAGCAGAGAGCTCCCCCAGGGGGCGGTTAACGAGCAGTACTTC. Protein sequence: CATSRELPQGAVNEQYF.

The table lists this clone with a few counts. This chain joins TRBV12-5 and TRBJ2-1, with 13 positions matching TRBD2. The CDR3 is 19 residues long. The germline V gene has CDR1 LGHNT and CDR2 FRNRAP. The V and J ends lost 3 bases and 8 bases, in that order; junction bases with no gene match: 16. Written as DNA, the CDR3 is TGTGCTAGTGGTTTCCGCAGGACCGGGACTAGCGGGAATCACTATGAGCAGTTCTTC. Protein: CASGFRRTGTSGNHYEQFF.

This clone was counted a single time. The chain recombines TRBV9 with TRBJ2-1; possible D gene TRBD2, 6 bases. The CDR3 totals 15 residues. Per the germline V gene, CDR1 is SGDLS and CDR2 is YYNGEE. Trimming took off 0 bases at V and 2 bases at J, with 9 bases between the two ends. The CDR3 is CASSVGTGAYNEQFF. CDR3 DNA sequence: TGTGCCAGCAGCGTAGGGACGGGAGCCTACAATGAGCAGTTCTTC.

The chain carries TRBV24-1 and TRBJ1-2; 9 bases agree with TRBD1. The junction had 10 bases not matched to a gene; V was cut back by 4 bases and J by 2 bases. The CDR3 consists of 17 residues. CDR1 and CDR2 from the germline V gene are KGHDR and SFDVKD. Here the CDR3 DNA reads TGTGCCACCAGTGACTCCCGGGACAGGGAGAAGAACTATGGCTACACCTTC. It translates to CATSDSRDREKNYGYTF.

The rearrangement links TRBV7-2 to TRBJ1-1; D gene uncertain. The V gene lost 5 bases and the J gene lost 9 bases, with 22 bases spanning the gap. Germline V gives CDR1 SGHTA, CDR2 FQGNSA. The length of the CDR3 is 15 residues. CDR3 DNA: TGTGCCAGCAGCGTAACCCCCGGGGATGGTATGAAAGCTTTCTTT. Translation: CASSVTPGDGMKAFF.

The rearrangement joins TRBV2 to TRBJ2-7, with 9 nucleotides matching TRBD1. V lost 5 bases to trimming and J lost 2 bases; unmatched junction nucleotides: 4. This CDR3 spans 14 amino acids. Germline CDR1 is SNHLY and CDR2 is FYNNEI. The CDR3 coding sequence is TGTGCCAGCAGTTTCGACAGGGGGACCTACGAGCAGTACTTC. Encoded protein: CASSFDRGTYEQYF. The variable domain in full, with the rest retrieved from reference TRBV2 and TRBJ2-7, is EPEVTQTPSHQVTQMGQEVILRCVPISNHLYFYWYRQILGQKVEFLVSFYNNEISEKSEIFDDQFSVERPDGSNFTLKIRSTKLEDSAMYFCASSFDRGTYEQYFGPGTRLTVT.

The chain links TRBV7-3 to TRBJ2-2; maybe TRBD2 (6 bases). Germline V gene sequence: CDR1 SGHTA, CDR2 FQGTGA. The CDR3 is 16 residues long. V was shortened by 5 bases and J by 6 bases, with 19 bases between the two germline ends. This CDR3 reads CASSPGPRLDAGELFF. The CDR3 nucleotides read TGTGCCAGCAGCCCCGGACCGAGACTAGATGCCGGGGAGCTGTTTTTT.

The V and J genes are TRBV5-1 and TRBJ2-7; 7 bases agree with TRBD2. V lost 3 bases to trimming and J lost 2 bases; unmatched junction nucleotides: 17. This CDR3 has 18 residues. Germline CDR1 and CDR2: SGHRS and YFSETQ. Written as DNA, the CDR3 is TGCGCCAGCAGCTGGGTGGGGATCCAAGCGGGGAGAACCTACGAGCAGTACTTC. It yields the protein CASSWVGIQAGRTYEQYF.

The chain carries TRBV4-1 and TRBJ2-5, with 15 bases that match TRBD2. The germline CDR1 and CDR2 sequences are MGHRA and YSYEKL. V shed 2 bases and J 9 bases; nucleotides not matched to a gene: 7. CDR3 length: 16 amino acids. CDR3 region: CASSQLGLAGGGAQYF. Written as DNA, the CDR3 is TGCGCCAGCAGCCAACTGGGACTAGCGGGGGGCGGGGCCCAGTACTTC.

The gene calls are TRBV19 and TRBJ2-2, with D unclear. CDR1 LNHDA and CDR2 SQIVND come from the germline V gene (reference sequence). Deletions cut 2 bases from V and 4 bases from J, with 8 bases between. The CDR3 runs 14 residues. CDR3 nucleotides: TGTGCCAGTAGTATAACCACCAGCACCGGGGAGCTGTTTTTT. This sequence encodes CASSITTSTGELFF.

In its sample, this clone was seen a few times. The chain has TRBV7-6 and TRBJ1-2, with D possibly being TRBD1 (6 bases). CDR1 is SGHVS, CDR2 FNYEAQ, per germline. This CDR3 has 13 amino acids. V was shortened by 4 bases and J by 3 bases, with 9 bases between the two germline ends. CDR3 sequence reads: CASSSRTDYGYTF. The CDR3 DNA reads TGTGCCAGCAGCTCCCGGACAGACTATGGCTACACCTTC.

This clone was observed a single time. The V gene is TRBV27, the J gene TRBJ2-7, with 8 nucleotides matching TRBD1. J lost 3 bases, V lost 7 bases, and 5 bases had no gene match. There are 13 residues in the CDR3. From germline, CDR1 is MNHEY and CDR2 SMNVEV (reference sequence). The CDR3 here is CASTRGTGYEQYF. The CDR3 coding sequence is TGTGCCAGCACCCGGGGGACAGGCTACGAGCAGTACTTC.

Here the CDR3 reads CATSDLWGREAFF. In nucleotides, the CDR3 is TGTGCCACCAGTGATTTGTGGGGCAGGGAAGCTTTCTTT. V and J are TRBV24-1 and TRBJ1-1; a possible D gene is TRBD1 (5 bases). With 0 bases removed from V and 8 bases from J, the gap between germline ends came to 9 bases. Per the germline V gene, CDR1 is KGHDR and CDR2 is SFDVKD. The CDR3 has 13 amino acids.

V gene TRBV2 combines with J gene TRBJ2-2, with D possibly matching TRBD2 (6 bases). This CDR3 comprises 15 residues. Germline values: CDR1 SNHLY, CDR2 FYNNEI. V lost 4 bases to trimming and J lost 6 bases, with 15 bases between them. DNA for the CDR3: TGTGCCAGCAGTGCCTACAGAGGAGGGGCCGGGGAGCTGTTTTTT. The encoded protein is CASSAYRGGAGELFF.

The table lists this clone with a few counts. Other DNA sequences within the sample encode an identical CDR3. This chain uses TRBV7-2 with TRBJ1-5, with 8 bases aligning to TRBD1. This CDR3 has 14 residues. Germline V gene data show CDR1 as SGHTA and CDR2 as FQGNSA. V dropped 4 bases and J dropped 2; count of bases not matched to a gene: 1. In DNA, the CDR3 is TGTGCCAGCAGCTCGACAGGGGGCAATCAGCCCCAGCATTTT. This sequence encodes CASSSTGGNQPQHF.

The chain couples TRBV6-2 or TRBV6-3 to TRBJ2-3, with 10 bases fitting TRBD2. The length of the CDR3 is 19 residues. Germline V CDR1 and CDR2: MNHEY, SVGEGT. After removal of 5 bases from V and 0 bases from J, the junction contained 14 bases not matched to a gene. Written as DNA, the CDR3 is TGTGCCAGCAGTCCCAGATCGGCTAGCGGGGGCCCTAGCACAGATACGCAGTATTTT. Translating gives CASSPRSASGGPSTDTQYF.

The chain joins TRBV21-1 to TRBJ2-2; TRBD1 is the table's D call, not checked against the DNA. TRBV21-1 is described as a pseudogene. This CDR3 comprises 15 residues. CDR3 residues: CASTLPRVDSGELFF. The CDR3 DNA sequence: TGTGCCAGCACCCTTCCCAGGGTTGATTCCGGGGAGCTGTTTTTT.

The rearrangement links TRBV14 to TRBJ2-5; D not resolved. Trimming removed 0 bases at V and 2 bases at J, with 7 bases between. The CDR3 runs to 14 residues. CDR1 is SGHDN and CDR2 is FVKESK in the germline V gene. The CDR3 reads CASSQDASQETQYF. The CDR3 bases are TGTGCCAGCAGCCAAGACGCGTCTCAAGAGACCCAGTACTTC.

The J gene is TRBJ2-1, the V gene TRBV10-3, with TRBD2 matching 10 bases. J lost 5 bases, V lost 4 bases, and 11 bases had no gene match. The CDR3 length is 17 residues. Germline V CDR1 and CDR2: ENHRY, SYGVKD. The CDR3, as DNA: TGTGCCATCAGTGGAGGAGCGGGAGGGCTCTCGGACAATGAGCAGTTCTTC. It specifies CAISGGAGGLSDNEQFF.

V and J are TRBV4-3 and TRBJ1-4; no firm D call. The CDR3 consists of 14 residues. Trimming removed 0 bases from V and 6 bases from J, with 8 bases in between. Germline CDR1 LGHNA, CDR2 YSLEER. The CDR3 nucleotides are TGCGCCAGCAGCCAAGACCTTGGGCATGAAAAACTGTTTTTT. Translated: CASSQDLGHEKLFF.